Sequencing of this T cell receptor beta chain was carried out in a study of shared clonotypes between healthy human individuals. The overall study: CD4 naive and memory got three plates each, CD8 naive two, CD8 memory one.

V was pared by 0 bases and J by 4 bases, with 13 bases between. The CDR3 spans 15 residues. Looked up from germline, CDR1 is MGHRA and CDR2 is YSYEKL. Overall study results and limits: Clonotypes not shared had lower generation probabilities than those common to all four donors. In a few donors, about 5% of naive CD4 clonotypes appeared in common.

As handled by the study authors: In the immunoSEQ data, sequences were junction-only and lacked quality scores, so filtering differed. The assay was immunoSEQ multiplex PCR, and TCRdb's table has in-frame clones only and misses some. V, J and clone size are those of that table, while D and trimming were read from the DNA. The table includes approximately 620,000 clones, around 97% detected once. On this clone: Its cognate antigen is unknown.

The receptor's source is a woman aged 25 to 39 in good health. Sample: naive CD4+ T cells sorted from blood. The subset denotes: CD45RA+ positively selected. This chain connects TRBV4-1 to TRBJ2-7, with D perhaps matching TRBD1 (6 bases). CDR3 sequence reads: CASSQEPQGRYEQYF. The CDR3 coding sequence is TGCGCCAGCAGCCAAGAACCACAGGGCCGGTACGAGCAGTACTTC.